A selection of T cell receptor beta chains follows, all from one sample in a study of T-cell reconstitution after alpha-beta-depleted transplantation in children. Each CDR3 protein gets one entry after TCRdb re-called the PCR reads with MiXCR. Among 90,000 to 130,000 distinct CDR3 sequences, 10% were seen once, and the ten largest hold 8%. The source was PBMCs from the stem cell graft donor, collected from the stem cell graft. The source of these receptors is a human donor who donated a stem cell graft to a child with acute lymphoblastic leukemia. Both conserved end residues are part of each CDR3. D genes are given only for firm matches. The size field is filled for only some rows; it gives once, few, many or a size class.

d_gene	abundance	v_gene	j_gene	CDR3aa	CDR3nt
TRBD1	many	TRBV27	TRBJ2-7	CASSPRTFGQGALGEQYF	TGTGCCAGCAGTCCCAGGACCTTCGGACAGGGGGCTTTAGGCGAGCAGTACTTC
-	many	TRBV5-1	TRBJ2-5	CAITSDTGETQYF	TGCGCCATCACGTCCGATACCGGAGAGACCCAGTACTTC
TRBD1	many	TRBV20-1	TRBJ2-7	CSAARRGRSYEQYF	TGCAGTGCCGCACGCAGGGGGAGATCCTACGAGCAGTACTTC
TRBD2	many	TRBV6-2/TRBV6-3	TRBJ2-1	CASTIAGTQFF	TGTGCCAGCACCATAGCGGGTACGCAGTTCTTC
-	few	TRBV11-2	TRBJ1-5	CASSIAAGGVQPQHF	TGTGCCAGCAGTATTGCGGCGGGGGGCGTTCAGCCCCAGCATTTT
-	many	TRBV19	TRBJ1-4	CASSPRWGNEKLFF	TGTGCCAGTAGCCCACGCTGGGGGAATGAAAAACTGTTTTTT
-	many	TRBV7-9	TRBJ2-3	CASSIDVDTQYF	TGTGCCAGCAGCATCGATGTGGATACGCAGTATTTT
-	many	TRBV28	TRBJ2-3	CASSLIVTRRRTDTQYF	TGTGCCAGCAGTTTGATAGTGACTAGACGTCGCACAGATACGCAGTATTTT
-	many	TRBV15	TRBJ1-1	CATSRVSSTEAFF	TGTGCCACCAGCAGGGTCTCTTCCACTGAAGCTTTCTTT
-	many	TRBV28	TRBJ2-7	CASSLRGYGRSSYEQYF	TGTGCCAGCAGTTTAAGGGGATACGGCCGTTCCTCCTACGAGCAGTACTTC
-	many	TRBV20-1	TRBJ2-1	CSARDPGLARYNEQFF	TGCAGTGCTAGAGACCCCGGCCTAGCGCGTTACAATGAGCAGTTCTTC
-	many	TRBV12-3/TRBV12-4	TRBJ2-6	CASRPGVSGANVLTF	TGTGCCAGCAGGCCTGGGGTCTCTGGGGCCAACGTCCTGACTTTC
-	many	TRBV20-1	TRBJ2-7	CSARDFPTGSSYEQYF	TGCAGTGCTAGAGACTTTCCTACAGGGAGCTCCTACGAGCAGTACTTC
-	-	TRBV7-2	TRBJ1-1	CASSKRWEVNTEAFF	TGTGCCAGCAGCAAACGTTGGGAGGTGAACACTGAAGCTTTCTTT
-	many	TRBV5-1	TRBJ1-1	CASSPAGGRVGTEAFF	TGCGCCAGCAGCCCGGCGGGGGGGCGGGTCGGCACTGAAGCTTTCTTT
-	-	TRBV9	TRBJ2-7	CASSVGDFSYEQYF	TGTGCCAGCAGCGTGGGGGACTTTTCCTACGAGCAGTACTTC
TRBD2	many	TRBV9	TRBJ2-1	CASSVESGSWYEQFF	TGTGCCAGCAGCGTAGAAAGCGGGAGTTGGTATGAGCAGTTCTTC
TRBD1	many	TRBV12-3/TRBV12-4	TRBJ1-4	CASSFRATVRQGNEKLFF	TGTGCCAGCAGTTTCAGAGCAACCGTGAGACAGGGAAATGAAAAACTGTTTTTT
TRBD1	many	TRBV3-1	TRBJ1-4	CASSQDKRQGLEKLFF	TGTGCCAGCAGCCAAGATAAGCGACAGGGGCTTGAAAAACTGTTTTTT
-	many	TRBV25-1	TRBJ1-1	CASSESQRRAFF	TGTGCCAGCAGTGAATCACAGAGGCGGGCTTTCTTT
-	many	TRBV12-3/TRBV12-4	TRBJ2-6	CASRPPGPSSGANVLTF	TGTGCCAGCAGGCCGCCGGGACCGAGCTCTGGGGCCAACGTCCTGACTTTC
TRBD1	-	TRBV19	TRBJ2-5	CASSTSGGRETQYF	TGTGCCAGTAGTACGTCAGGGGGCCGTGAGACCCAGTACTTC
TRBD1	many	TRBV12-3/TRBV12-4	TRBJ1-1	CASSSRTGRNTEAFF	TGTGCCAGCAGTTCCCGGACAGGAAGGAACACTGAAGCTTTCTTT
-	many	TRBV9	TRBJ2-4	CASSVDGTKNIQYF	TGTGCCAGCAGCGTAGACGGCACCAAAAACATTCAGTACTTC
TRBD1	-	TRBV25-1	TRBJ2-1	CASSESLGQGSSREQFF	TGTGCCAGCAGTGAATCCCTCGGACAGGGAAGTAGTCGTGAGCAGTTCTTC
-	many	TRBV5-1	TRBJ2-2	CASSSGPTTGELFF	TGCGCCAGCAGCTCTGGACCGACTACCGGGGAGCTGTTTTTT
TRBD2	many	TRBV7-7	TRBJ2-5	CASSRTSGTRSRETQYF	TGTGCTAGCAGCAGGACTAGCGGGACCCGGTCGCGGGAGACCCAGTACTTC
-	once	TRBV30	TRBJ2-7	CAWSVPPAPQYF	TGTGCCTGGAGTGTACCCCCTGCTCCCCAGTACTTC
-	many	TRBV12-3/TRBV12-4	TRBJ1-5	CASSLPPQPQHF	TGTGCCAGCAGTTTACCCCCTCAGCCCCAGCATTTT
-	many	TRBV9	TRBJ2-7	CASSVESGLDSSEQYF	TGTGCCAGCAGCGTAGAATCGGGGCTAGACTCTAGTGAGCAGTACTTC
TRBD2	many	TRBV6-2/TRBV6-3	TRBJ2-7	CASGPWTSGSYEQYF	TGTGCCAGCGGTCCGTGGACTAGCGGTTCCTACGAGCAGTACTTC
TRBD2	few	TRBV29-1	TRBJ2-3	CSVEDSGASTDTQYF	TGCAGCGTTGAGGATAGCGGGGCGAGCACAGATACGCAGTATTTT
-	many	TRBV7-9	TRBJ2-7	CASSPPGPGHDEQYF	TGTGCCAGCAGCCCCCCTGGGCCAGGACATGACGAGCAGTACTTC
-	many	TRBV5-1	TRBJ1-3	CASSLAISSSGNTIYF	TGCGCCAGCAGCTTGGCGATATCGAGCTCTGGAAACACCATATATTTT
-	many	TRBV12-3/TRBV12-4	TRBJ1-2	CASSSLTLSLGYTF	TGTGCCAGCAGCTCCCTCACTCTATCTTTAGGCTACACCTTC
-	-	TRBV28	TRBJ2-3	CASSYSPGGGADTQYF	TGTGCCAGCAGTTATTCCCCTGGCGGGGGCGCAGATACGCAGTATTTT
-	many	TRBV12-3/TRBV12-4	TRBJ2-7	CASSTIDTASYEQYF	TGTGCCAGCAGTACAATCGACACGGCGTCCTACGAGCAGTACTTC
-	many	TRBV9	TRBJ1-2	CASSATHSYPNYGYTF	TGTGCCAGCAGCGCCACCCACAGCTACCCTAACTATGGCTACACCTTC
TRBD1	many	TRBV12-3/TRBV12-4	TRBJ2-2	CASSFPGGSTGELFF	TGTGCCAGCAGTTTTCCAGGGGGCAGCACCGGGGAGCTGTTTTTT
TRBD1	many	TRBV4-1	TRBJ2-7	CASSPDQGAYEQYF	TGCGCCAGCAGCCCGGACCAGGGGGCCTACGAGCAGTACTTC
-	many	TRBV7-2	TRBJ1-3	CASSHRGDTIYF	TGTGCCAGCAGTCATAGGGGAGACACCATATATTTT
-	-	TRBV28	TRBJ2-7	CASSSLVPYEQYF	TGTGCCAGCAGTTCCCTAGTGCCCTACGAGCAGTACTTC
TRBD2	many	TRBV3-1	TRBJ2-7	CASSQEGGGAYEQYF	TGTGCCAGCAGCCAAGAAGGCGGGGGGGCCTACGAGCAGTACTTC
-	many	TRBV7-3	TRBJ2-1	CASSPTGAGGNEQFF	TGTGCCAGCAGCCCTACGGGAGCTGGTGGAAATGAGCAGTTCTTC
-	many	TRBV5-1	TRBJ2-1	CASSFLDAYNEQFF	TGCGCCAGCAGCTTTCTAGACGCCTACAATGAGCAGTTCTTC
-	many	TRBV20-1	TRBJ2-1	CSARPPGMYNEQFF	TGCAGTGCGAGACCCCCAGGGATGTACAATGAGCAGTTCTTC
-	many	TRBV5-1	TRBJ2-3	CASSLSTDTQYF	TGCGCCAGCAGCCTTAGCACAGATACGCAGTATTTT
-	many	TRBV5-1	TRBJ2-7	CASSPREGSSYF	TGCGCCAGCAGCCCCCGAGAGGGGTCCTCGTACTTC
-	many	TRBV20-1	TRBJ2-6	CSAPGTRSGANVLTF	TGCAGTGCTCCCGGGACGCGCTCTGGGGCCAACGTCCTGACTTTC
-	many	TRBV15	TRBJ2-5	CATSRDGSETQYF	TGTGCCACCAGCAGAGATGGTTCCGAGACCCAGTACTTC
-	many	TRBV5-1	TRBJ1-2	CASSAGPQGSYGYTF	TGCGCCAGCAGCGCCGGACCACAGGGTTCTTATGGCTACACCTTC
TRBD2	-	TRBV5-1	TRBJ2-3	CASSKRTSGGPTTDTQYF	TGCGCCAGCAGCAAAAGGACTAGCGGGGGGCCCACCACAGATACGCAGTATTTT
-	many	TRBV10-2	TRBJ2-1	CASSLSGSYNEQFF	TGCGCCAGCAGCCTTAGCGGCTCCTACAATGAGCAGTTCTTC
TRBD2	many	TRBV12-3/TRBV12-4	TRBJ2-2	CASSSSGNTGELFF	TGTGCCAGCAGTTCTAGCGGGAACACCGGGGAGCTGTTTTTT
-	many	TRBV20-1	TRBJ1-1	CSARDGQHVGAFF	TGCAGTGCTAGAGATGGACAGCATGTGGGAGCTTTCTTT
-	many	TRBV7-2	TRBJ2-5	CASTLGLLETQYF	TGTGCCAGCACCTTAGGATTGTTAGAGACCCAGTACTTC
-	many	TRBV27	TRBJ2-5	CASSLRRKETQYF	TGTGCCAGCAGTTTACGTCGGAAAGAGACCCAGTACTTC
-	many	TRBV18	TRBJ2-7	CASSSESSYEQYF	TGTGCCAGCTCTTCAGAGTCCTCCTACGAGCAGTACTTC
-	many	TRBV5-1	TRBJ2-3	CASSREWGEDTQYF	TGCGCCAGCAGCAGAGAATGGGGCGAAGATACGCAGTATTTT
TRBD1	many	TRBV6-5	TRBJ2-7	CASSRFLRRGRNEQYF	TGTGCCAGCAGCCGCTTCCTGAGAAGGGGGCGCAACGAGCAGTACTTC